Each of the 7 T cell receptor beta chains below was sequenced from the same sample in a study of Ad26.COV2.S vaccination and SARS-CoV-2 variants. Here immunoSEQ multiplex PCR was the method, and the copy in TCRdb shows in-frame clones only, minus some. The sample has 430,000 or so clones; about 88% are singletons. Noted treatment: about 20 received Ad26.COV2.S at low or high dose, single or two shots; several received placebo; per-sample allocation not given. The samples were gathered on day 63 after the first injection of vaccine or placebo. The material was peripheral blood, obtained in a trial of Ad26.COV2.S vaccine versus placebo. The receptors come from a person aged 18 to 65 who received the Ad26.COV2.S COVID-19 vaccine or a placebo.

V gene TRBV10-3 combines with J gene TRBJ2-7; D is possibly TRBD1 (6 bases). The germline V gene encodes CDR1 ENHRY and CDR2 SYGVKD. The V and J ends lost 7 bases and 0 bases respectively, with 16 bases between them. The CDR3 runs 15 residues. DNA for the CDR3: TGTGCCATCAAAATGACAGGCGACAGCTCCTACGAGCAGTACTTC. Translated, it gives CAIKMTGDSSYEQYF.

The chain couples TRBV6-5 to TRBJ2-2; TRBD1 aligns across 7 bases. The CDR3 contains 15 residues. The V gene's germline CDR1 is MNHEY and CDR2 SVGAGI. Losses at the gene ends were 6 bases for V and 5 bases for J; bases not matched to a gene: 9. DNA of the CDR3: TGTGCCAGCAGGGTGGGACAGTCCCCGACCGGGGAGCTGTTTTTT. Its translation is CASRVGQSPTGELFF.

The chain employs TRBV6-5 and TRBJ2-2; TRBD2 agrees at 7 bases. With 0 bases clipped from V and 7 bases from J, the junction kept 5 bases outside the gene matches. The CDR3 totals 15 residues. CDR1 and CDR2 from the germline V gene are MNHEY and SVGAGI. CDR3 sequence: CASSYSGLVGGELFF. For the CDR3, the DNA is TGTGCCAGCAGTTACTCCGGACTAGTCGGCGGGGAGCTGTTTTTT.

This chain connects TRBV5-6 to TRBJ2-3; no definite D call. This CDR3 region has 17 residues. Trimming pared 0 bases from V and 1 base from J, leaving 15 bases between. Germline V gene data show CDR1 as SGHDT and CDR2 as YYEEEE. The CDR3 DNA is TGTGCCAGCAGCTTGGGTTTGCCCGGGCACGGCACAGATACGCAGTATTTT. Its translation: CASSLGLPGHGTDTQYF.

The chain employs TRBV5-4 and TRBJ1-1; 7 bases fit TRBD1. The CDR3 contains 15 residues. Germline CDR1 SGHNT, CDR2 YYREEE (reference sequence). J was trimmed by 4 bases and V by 4 bases; bases with no gene match: 10. The CDR3 sequence is CASSRRQGLGTEAFF. CDR3 DNA: TGTGCCAGCAGCCGGAGACAGGGTTTGGGCACTGAAGCTTTCTTT.

V and J are TRBV21-1 and TRBJ2-5. TRBV21-1 corresponds to a pseudogene. The CDR3 loop spans 16 amino acids. The CDR3, as DNA: TGTGCCAGCAGCGGCCTACCCGGTGGGTACCAAGAGACCCAGTACTTC. Translation: CASSGLPGGYQETQYF.

This clone was detected a few times. J is TRBJ1-1 and V is TRBV7-8; D gene unclear. Germline CDR1 is SGHVS and CDR2 is FQNEAQ. V lost 5 bases, J lost 3 bases, and 7 bases lay in between. The CDR3 extends over 12 amino acids. The CDR3 here is CASSRRDTEAFF. CDR3 DNA: TGTGCCAGCAGCCGCCGGGACACTGAAGCTTTCTTT.